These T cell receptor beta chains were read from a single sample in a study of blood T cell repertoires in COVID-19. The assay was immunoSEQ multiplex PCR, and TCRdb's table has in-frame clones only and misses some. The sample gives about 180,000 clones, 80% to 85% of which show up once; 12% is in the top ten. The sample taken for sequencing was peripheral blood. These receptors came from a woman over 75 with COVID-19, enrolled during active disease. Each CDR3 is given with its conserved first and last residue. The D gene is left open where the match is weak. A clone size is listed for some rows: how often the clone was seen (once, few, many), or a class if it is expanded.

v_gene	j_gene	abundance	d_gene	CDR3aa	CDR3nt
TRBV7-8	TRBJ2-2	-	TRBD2	CASSLAFGSGSPGELFF	TGTGCCAGCAGCTTAGCTTTTGGTAGCGGGAGTCCCGGGGAGCTGTTTTTT
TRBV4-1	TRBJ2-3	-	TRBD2	CASSQASGGLDTQYF	TGCGCCAGCAGCCAAGCTAGCGGGGGGCTGGATACGCAGTATTTT
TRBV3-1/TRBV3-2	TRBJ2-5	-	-	CASSQDARGRETQYF	TGTGCCAGCAGCCAAGATGCCAGGGGTAGGGAGACCCAGTACTTC
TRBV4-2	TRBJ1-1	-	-	CASSHTGMVNTEAFF	TGTGCCAGCAGCCATACAGGGATGGTGAACACTGAAGCTTTCTTT
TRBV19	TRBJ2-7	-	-	CASRRDGAYEQYF	TGTGCCAGTCGGAGGGATGGAGCTTACGAGCAGTACTTC
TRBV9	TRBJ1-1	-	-	CASSKGGHRTEAFF	TGTGCCAGCTCAAAAGGGGGACACCGGACTGAAGCTTTCTTT
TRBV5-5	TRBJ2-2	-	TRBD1	CASSRRQGLTGELFF	TGTGCCAGCAGCCGGCGACAGGGGCTTACCGGGGAGCTGTTTTTT
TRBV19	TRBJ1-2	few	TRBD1	CASSMGDSRLLNYGYTF	TGTGCCAGTAGTATGGGGGACAGCCGTTTACTCAACTATGGCTACACCTTC
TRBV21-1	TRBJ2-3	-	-	CASRLSYRGSTDTQYF	TGTGCCAGCAGATTATCTTACCGGGGAAGCACAGATACGCAGTATTTT
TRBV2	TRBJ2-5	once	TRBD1	CASTGQGMAETQYF	TGTGCCAGCACCGGACAGGGGATGGCAGAGACCCAGTACTTC
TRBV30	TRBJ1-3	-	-	CAWSDRQASGNTIYF	TGTGCCTGGAGTGACAGACAGGCCTCTGGAAACACCATATATTTT
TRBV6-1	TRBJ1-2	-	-	CASSEDGVYGYTF	TGTGCCAGCAGTGAAGACGGGGTCTATGGCTACACCTTC
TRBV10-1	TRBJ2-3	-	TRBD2	CASSESVRTSGRRYTQYF	TGCGCCAGCAGTGAGTCTGTCAGGACTAGCGGGAGGAGGTATACGCAGTATTTT
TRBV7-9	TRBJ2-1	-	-	CASSLSGNEQFF	TGTGCCAGCAGCCTATCAGGCAATGAGCAGTTCTTC
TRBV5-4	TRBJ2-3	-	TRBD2	CASSGGGTSMEDTQYF	TGTGCCAGCAGCGGCGGTGGGACTAGCATGGAAGATACGCAGTATTTT
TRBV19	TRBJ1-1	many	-	CASAWTLNTEAFF	TGTGCCAGTGCGTGGACACTCAACACTGAAGCTTTCTTT
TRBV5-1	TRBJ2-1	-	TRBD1	CASREDRGLSNEQFF	TGCGCCAGCAGGGAAGACAGGGGGCTTAGCAATGAGCAGTTCTTC
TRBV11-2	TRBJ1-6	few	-	CASSHYRAGSPLHF	TGTGCCAGCAGCCACTACAGGGCTGGATCACCCCTCCACTTT
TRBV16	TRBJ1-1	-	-	CASSRPQAPYTEAFF	TGTGCCAGCAGCCGCCCACAGGCGCCTTACACTGAAGCTTTCTTT
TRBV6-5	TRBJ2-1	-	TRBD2	CASMKGTSEYNEQFF	TGTGCCAGCATGAAAGGGACTAGCGAGTACAATGAGCAGTTCTTC
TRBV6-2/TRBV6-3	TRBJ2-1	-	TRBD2	CASSLAGGEQFF	TGTGCCAGCAGTCTAGCGGGGGGGGAGCAGTTCTTC
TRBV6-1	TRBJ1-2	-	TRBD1	CASSEEDRVFWYGYTF	TGTGCCAGCAGTGAAGAGGACAGGGTCTTCTGGTATGGCTACACCTTC
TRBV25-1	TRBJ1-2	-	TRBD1	CASSESGGDYGYTF	TGTGCCAGCAGTGAATCAGGGGGCGACTATGGCTACACCTTC
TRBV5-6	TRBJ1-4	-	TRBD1	CASSQQGAGGEKLFF	TGTGCCAGCAGCCAGCAGGGGGCTGGGGGTGAAAAACTGTTTTTT
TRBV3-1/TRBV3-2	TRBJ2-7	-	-	CASSQGGWEQYF	TGTGCCAGCAGCCAAGGGGGCTGGGAGCAGTACTTC
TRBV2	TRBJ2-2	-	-	CASSQQGCTGELFF	TGTGCCAGCAGTCAACAGGGATGCACCGGGGAGCTGTTTTTT
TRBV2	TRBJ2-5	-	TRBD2	CASRVSGLYQETQYF	TGTGCCAGCAGGGTTAGCGGGCTCTACCAAGAGACCCAGTACTTC
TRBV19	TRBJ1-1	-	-	CASSLSKRTEAFF	TGTGCCAGTAGTTTGTCAAAGCGTACTGAAGCTTTCTTT
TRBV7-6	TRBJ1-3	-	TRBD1	CASSQGTGDINTIYF	TGTGCCAGCAGCCAAGGGACAGGGGACATAAACACCATATATTTT
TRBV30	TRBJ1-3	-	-	CAWSPLISGNTIYF	TGTGCCTGGAGTCCTCTTATCTCTGGAAACACCATATATTTT
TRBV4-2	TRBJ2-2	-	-	CASSQDLTRTGELFF	TGTGCCAGCAGCCAAGATTTAACACGCACCGGGGAGCTGTTTTTT
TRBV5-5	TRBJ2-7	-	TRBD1	CASSFGTGWVYEQYF	TGTGCCAGCAGCTTCGGGACAGGGTGGGTCTACGAGCAGTACTTC
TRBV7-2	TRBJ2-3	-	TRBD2	CASSLESSLAGGRDTQYF	TGTGCCAGCAGCTTAGAAAGCTCACTAGCGGGAGGGAGAGATACGCAGTATTTT
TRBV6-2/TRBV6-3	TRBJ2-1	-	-	CASSYSKYRLYYNEQFF	TGTGCCAGCAGTTACTCGAAATACAGGCTGTATTACAATGAGCAGTTCTTC
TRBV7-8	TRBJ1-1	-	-	CASSTRGGNTEAFF	TGTGCCAGCAGCACCCGGGGGGGGAACACTGAAGCTTTCTTT
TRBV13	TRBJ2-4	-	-	CASSLVNENIQYF	TGTGCCAGCAGCTTAGTCAATGAAAACATTCAGTACTTC
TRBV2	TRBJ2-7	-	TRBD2	CASLLAANSYEQYF	TGTGCCAGCCTACTAGCGGCCAACTCCTACGAGCAGTACTTC